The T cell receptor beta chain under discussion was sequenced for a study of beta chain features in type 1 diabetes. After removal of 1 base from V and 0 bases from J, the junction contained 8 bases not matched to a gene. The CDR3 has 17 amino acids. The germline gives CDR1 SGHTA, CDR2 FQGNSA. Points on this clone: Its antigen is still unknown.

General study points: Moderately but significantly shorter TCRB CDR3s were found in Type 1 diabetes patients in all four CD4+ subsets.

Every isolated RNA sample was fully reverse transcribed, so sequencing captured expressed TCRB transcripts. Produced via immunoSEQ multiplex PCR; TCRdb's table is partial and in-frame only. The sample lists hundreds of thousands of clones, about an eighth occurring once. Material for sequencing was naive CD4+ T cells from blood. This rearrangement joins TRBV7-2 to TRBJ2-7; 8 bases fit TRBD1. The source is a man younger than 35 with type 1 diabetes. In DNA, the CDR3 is TGTGCCAGCAGCTTAGGGGACAGGTTTCGGGACTCCTACGAGCAGTACTTC. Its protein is CASSLGDRFRDSYEQYF. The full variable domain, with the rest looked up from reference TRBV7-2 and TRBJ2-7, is GAGVSQSPSNKVTEKGKDVELRCDPISGHTALYWYRQSLGQGLEFLIYFQGNSAPDKSGLPSDRFSAERTGGSVSTLTIQRTQQEDSAVYLCASSLGDRFRDSYEQYFGPGTRLTVT.